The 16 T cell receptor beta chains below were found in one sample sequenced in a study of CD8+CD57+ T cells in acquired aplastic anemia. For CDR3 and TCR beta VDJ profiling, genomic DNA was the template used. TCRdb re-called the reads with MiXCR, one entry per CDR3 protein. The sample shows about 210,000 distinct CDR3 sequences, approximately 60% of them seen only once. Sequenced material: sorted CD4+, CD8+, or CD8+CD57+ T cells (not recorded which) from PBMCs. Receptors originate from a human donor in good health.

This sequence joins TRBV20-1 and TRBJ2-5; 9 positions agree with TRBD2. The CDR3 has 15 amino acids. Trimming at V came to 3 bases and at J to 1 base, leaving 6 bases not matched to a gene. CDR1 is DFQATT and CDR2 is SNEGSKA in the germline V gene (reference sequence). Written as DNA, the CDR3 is TGCAGTGCTAGGCCCCCACTAGCGGGCCAAGAGACCCAGTACTTC. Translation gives CSARPPLAGQETQYF.

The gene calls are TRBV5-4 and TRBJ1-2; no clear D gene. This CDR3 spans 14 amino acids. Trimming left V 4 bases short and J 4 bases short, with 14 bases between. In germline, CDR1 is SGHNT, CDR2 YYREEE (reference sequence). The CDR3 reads CASSSVRTIYGYTF. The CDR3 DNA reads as TGTGCCAGCAGCAGTGTGAGGACTATCTATGGCTACACCTTC.

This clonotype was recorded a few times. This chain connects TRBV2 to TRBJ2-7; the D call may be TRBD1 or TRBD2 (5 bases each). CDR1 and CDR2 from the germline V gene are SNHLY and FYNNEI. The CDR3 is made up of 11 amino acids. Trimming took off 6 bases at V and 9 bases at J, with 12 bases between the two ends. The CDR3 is CASRTAGGQYF. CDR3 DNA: TGTGCCAGCAGGACAGCCGGAGGGCAGTACTTC.

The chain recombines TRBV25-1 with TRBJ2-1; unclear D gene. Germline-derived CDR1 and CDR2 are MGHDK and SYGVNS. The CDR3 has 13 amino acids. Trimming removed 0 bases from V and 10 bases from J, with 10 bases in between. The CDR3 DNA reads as TGTGCCAGCAGTGAATATGGCGGCTGGGAGCAGTTCTTC. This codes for CASSEYGGWEQFF.

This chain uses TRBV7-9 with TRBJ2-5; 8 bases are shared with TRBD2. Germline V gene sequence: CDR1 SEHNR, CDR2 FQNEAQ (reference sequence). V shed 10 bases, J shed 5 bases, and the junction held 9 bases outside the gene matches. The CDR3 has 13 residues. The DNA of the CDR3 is TGTGCCACGAGCGGGGGAGTAGGGGAGACCCAGTACTTC. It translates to CATSGGVGETQYF.

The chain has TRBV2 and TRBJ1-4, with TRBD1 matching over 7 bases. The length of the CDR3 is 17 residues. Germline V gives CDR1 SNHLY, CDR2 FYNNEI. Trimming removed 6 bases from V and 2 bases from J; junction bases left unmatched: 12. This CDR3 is CASSLTGPLGTNEKLFF. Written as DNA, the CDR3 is TGTGCCAGCAGCCTGACAGGGCCTCTAGGGACTAATGAAAAACTGTTTTTT. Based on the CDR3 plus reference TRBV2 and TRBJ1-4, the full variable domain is EPEVTQTPSHQVTQMGQEVILRCVPISNHLYFYWYRQILGQKVEFLVSFYNNEISEKSEIFDDQFSVERPDGSNFTLKIRSTKLEDSAMYFCASSLTGPLGTNEKLFFGSGTQLSVL.

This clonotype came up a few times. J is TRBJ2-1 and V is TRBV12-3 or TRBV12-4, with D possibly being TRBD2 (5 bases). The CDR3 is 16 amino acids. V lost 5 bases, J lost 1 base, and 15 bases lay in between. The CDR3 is CASSSLAFASYNEQFF. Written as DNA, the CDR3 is TGTGCCAGCAGTAGCTTAGCGTTTGCTTCCTACAATGAGCAGTTCTTC.

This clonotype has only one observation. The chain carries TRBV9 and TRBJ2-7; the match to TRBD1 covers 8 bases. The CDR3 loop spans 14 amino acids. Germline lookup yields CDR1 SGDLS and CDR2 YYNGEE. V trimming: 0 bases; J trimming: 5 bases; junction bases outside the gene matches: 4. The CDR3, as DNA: TGTGCCAGCAGCGTAGACAGGGGGAACCACGAGCAGTACTTC. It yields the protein CASSVDRGNHEQYF.

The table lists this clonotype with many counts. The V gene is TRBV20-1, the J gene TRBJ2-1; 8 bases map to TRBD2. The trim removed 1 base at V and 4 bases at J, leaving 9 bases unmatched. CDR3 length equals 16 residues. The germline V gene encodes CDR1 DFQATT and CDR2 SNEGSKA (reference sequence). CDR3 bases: TGCAGTGCTAGAGTCTTCTCCGCGGGGGGTTACAATGAGCAGTTCTTC. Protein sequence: CSARVFSAGGYNEQFF.

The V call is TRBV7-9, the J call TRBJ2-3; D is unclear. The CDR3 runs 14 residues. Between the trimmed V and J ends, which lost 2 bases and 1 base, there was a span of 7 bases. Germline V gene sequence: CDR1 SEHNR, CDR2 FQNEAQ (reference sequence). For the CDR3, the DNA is TGTGCCAGCAGCTTATGGCAGGGCACAGATACGCAGTATTTT. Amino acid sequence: CASSLWQGTDTQYF.

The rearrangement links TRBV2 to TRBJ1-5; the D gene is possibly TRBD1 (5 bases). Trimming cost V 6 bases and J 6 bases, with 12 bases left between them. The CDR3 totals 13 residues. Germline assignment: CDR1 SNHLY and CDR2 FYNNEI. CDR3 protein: CASRGEGGQPQHF. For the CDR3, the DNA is TGTGCCAGCAGGGGGGAAGGCGGTCAGCCCCAGCATTTT.

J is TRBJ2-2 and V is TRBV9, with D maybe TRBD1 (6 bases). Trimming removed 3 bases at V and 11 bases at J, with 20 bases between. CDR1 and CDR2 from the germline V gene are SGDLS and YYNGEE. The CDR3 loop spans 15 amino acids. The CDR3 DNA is TGTGCCAGCAGCGCGTACTCGGGACAACTGGGCGAGCTGTTTTTT. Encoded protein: CASSAYSGQLGELFF.

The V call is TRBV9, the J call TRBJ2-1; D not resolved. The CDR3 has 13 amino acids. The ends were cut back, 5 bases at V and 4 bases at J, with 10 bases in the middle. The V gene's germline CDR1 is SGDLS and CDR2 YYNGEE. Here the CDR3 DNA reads TGTGCCAGCAGTAACGTCGGGTACAATGAGCAGTTCTTC. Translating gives CASSNVGYNEQFF.

The CDR3 is CSARKSGFGETQYF. CDR3 DNA: TGCAGTGCTAGGAAATCTGGATTCGGAGAGACCCAGTACTTC. J is TRBJ2-5 and V is TRBV20-1; D is unresolved. With 3 bases removed from V and 4 bases from J, the gap between germline ends came to 15 bases. The CDR3 loop spans 14 amino acids. Germline assignment: CDR1 DFQATT and CDR2 SNEGSKA (reference sequence).

CDR3: CATSRLVGRSGYNEQFF. The CDR3 region has the DNA TGTGCCACCAGCAGACTAGTGGGCAGGTCGGGCTACAATGAGCAGTTCTTC. This chain joins TRBV15 and TRBJ2-1; D gene ambiguous. Per germline, CDR1 LNHNV and CDR2 YYDKDF (reference sequence). The CDR3 is 17 amino acids. Trimming stripped 2 bases from V and 3 bases from J, with 17 bases between.

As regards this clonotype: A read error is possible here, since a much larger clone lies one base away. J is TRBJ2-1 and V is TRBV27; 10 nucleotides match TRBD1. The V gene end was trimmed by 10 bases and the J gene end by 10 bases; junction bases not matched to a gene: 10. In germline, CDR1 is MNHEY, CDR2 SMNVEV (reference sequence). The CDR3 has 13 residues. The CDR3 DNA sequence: TGTGCCATAGGGACAGGGGTCTCCTACGAGCAGTTCTTC. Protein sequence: CAIGTGVSYEQFF.